This is a list of T cell receptor beta chains from one sample in a study of T cells in Graves' hyperthyroidism and ophthalmopathy. TCRdb re-called the multiplex PCR reads through MiXCR, storing one row per CDR3 protein. In the table there are nearly 600,000 distinct CDR3 sequences, approximately 15% of which are singletons. Sequences were obtained from blood. These receptors were taken from a woman under 30 with Graves' ophthalmopathy. CDR3s leave out the opening cysteine and the closing phenylalanine or tryptophan. A clone size is listed for some rows: how often the clone was seen (once, few, many), or a class if it is expanded.

>TRBV7-2|TRBJ1-3|many
ASSLEMRPLSGNTIY
>TRBV7-2|TRBJ1-5|many
ASSFGTGGNQPQH
>TRBV12-3/TRBV12-4|TRBJ2-6|few
ASSPTSERSGANVLT
>TRBV11-2|TRBJ2-1|few
ASSPATGLYNEQF
>TRBV7-2|TRBJ2-7|.
ASSFGTGEVYEQD
>TRBV12-3/TRBV12-4|TRBJ1-1|many
ASSPTAGTEAF
>TRBV7-8|TRBJ2-7|many
ASSPWGQADYEQY
>TRBV11-2|TRBJ1-1|many
ASSLGGRGAF
>TRBV6-2/TRBV6-3|TRBJ2-1|many
ASSYSREHRNEQF
>TRBV5-1|TRBJ1-2|many
ASSSETGTTYGYT
>TRBV29-1|TRBJ1-2|.
SVESGLTYGYT
>TRBV20-1|TRBJ2-7|many
SASPSGPSKGQY
>TRBV13|TRBJ1-2|few
ASSPRQGKDYGYT
>TRBV7-2|TRBJ1-2|few
ASSFEMDREYT
>TRBV28|TRBJ2-1|few
ASSPTGLKNYNEQF
>TRBV24-1|TRBJ2-5|many
ATSDFRGTTQETQY
>TRBV28|TRBJ2-7|many
ASSSHRNSYEQY
>TRBV7-2|TRBJ2-2|many
ASSLGWLAGWTGELF
>TRBV27|TRBJ1-1|many
ASSLSGGGGGTEAF
>TRBV20-1|TRBJ2-1|many
SARARAESSYNEQF
>TRBV14|TRBJ2-1|many
ASSQVGLRFASYNEQF
>TRBV11-3|TRBJ2-7|few
ASSLEAASSEQY
>TRBV28|TRBJ2-4|many
ASSPQGTKNIQY
>TRBV6-1|TRBJ1-5|.
ASSEAGGAGRQPQR
>TRBV11-3|TRBJ1-1|many
ASSLRSTEAF
>TRBV11-2|TRBJ2-5|.
ASSLGGLAGVQTQY
>TRBV6-1|TRBJ1-5|many
ASSEAINSNQPQH
>TRBV5-5|TRBJ2-7|many
ASRPAGHSYEQY
>TRBV20-1|TRBJ2-2|.
SARGSLADTNTGELF
>TRBV5-1|TRBJ1-5|many
ASSRGLDSNQPQH
>TRBV12-3/TRBV12-4|TRBJ2-1|many
ASSTPVGDEAGEQF
>TRBV18|TRBJ2-5|.
ASSPITSGRPETQY
>TRBV4-1|TRBJ2-5|many
ASSQFRAGGETQY
>TRBV7-2|TRBJ2-6|few
ASSLQGPGANVLT
>TRBV27|TRBJ2-7|.
ASSPAADRVTY
>TRBV6-1|TRBJ1-3|.
ASSDKEQVLGRSGNTIY
>TRBV18|TRBJ2-5|.
ASSPPSLQETQY
>TRBV28|TRBJ1-1|many
ASSSGWTLAF
>TRBV7-2|TRBJ2-1|many
ASSSFTGVLGDEQF
>TRBV7-3|TRBJ2-7|many
ASSLGVGLNFSVIPFCEQY
>TRBV27|TRBJ2-1|few
ASSSRDYPGSYNEQF
>TRBV7-8|TRBJ2-3|many
ASSYIDRVDSTDTQY
>TRBV27|TRBJ1-2|.
ASSFSGSLYGYT
>TRBV29-1|TRBJ1-4|.
SVAQGEKLF
>TRBV29-1|TRBJ2-2|few
SVGTSGGHRELF
>TRBV28|TRBJ1-5|many
ASSLSGTGWKPQH
>TRBV20-1|TRBJ2-1|many
SAPPLAGVLNEQF
>TRBV20-1|TRBJ2-7|many
SARRTSGSNEQY
>TRBV18|TRBJ1-3|many
ASSPGGYSGNTIY
>TRBV7-2|TRBJ2-7|many
ASSIKGLSSYEQY
>TRBV6-1|TRBJ2-7|many
ASSYAGGGYEQY
>TRBV7-2|TRBJ1-5|many
ASSLEVGTNQPQH
>TRBV5-1|TRBJ2-7|.
ASSPRGEGEQY
>TRBV7-9|TRBJ2-7|.
ASSLGQAIPSSYEQY